This TCR beta chain was obtained from a study of blood T cell repertoires in COVID-19. The CDR3 spans 13 residues. Germline V gene data show CDR1 as SGHTS and CDR2 as YDEGEE. V shed 3 bases and J shed 6 bases, with 10 bases lying between them. Participant-given clinical history determined each cohort assignment. Assay used: immunoSEQ multiplex PCR; TCRdb lists only in-frame clones, some missing. This sample yields 140,000 or so clones, of which over 80% are seen a single time; around 11% belongs to the top ten. Material for sequencing was PBMCs or T cells enriched from blood (not recorded which). The chain links TRBV5-8 to TRBJ2-1, with D unresolved. This TCR derives from a man aged 60 to 69 who had recovered from COVID-19. CDR3 sequence: CASSSLVGNEQFF. The CDR3 DNA reads TGTGCCAGCAGCTCTCTAGTGGGCAATGAGCAGTTCTTC.